A selection of T cell receptor beta chains follows, all from one sample in a study of somatic mutations in cytotoxic T cells in rheumatoid arthritis. TCRdb's copy holds only in-frame clones and misses some; the assay was immunoSEQ multiplex PCR. The sample has more than 15,000 clones, 70% to 75% seen once. The sequenced sample consisted of CD8+ T cells sorted from blood. These receptors were obtained from a woman aged 60 to 75 in good health. The CDR3 runs from the conserved cysteine through the conserved F or W.

v_gene: TRBV27; CDR3aa: CASSPGASGGWNEQFF
v_gene: TRBV11-3; CDR3aa: CATSQGQGNTGELFF
v_gene: TRBV7-9; CDR3aa: CASRSGGSDTQYF
v_gene: TRBV6-4; CDR3aa: CASSEEGDGTGELFF
v_gene: TRBV27; CDR3aa: CASRGASGANVLTF
v_gene: TRBV15; CDR3aa: CATSRGGGAEEQYF
v_gene: TRBV11-3; CDR3aa: CASSSHRGGNQPQHF
v_gene: TRBV27; CDR3aa: CASSLSGGGTEAFF
v_gene: TRBV27; CDR3aa: CASSYNGGPNTEAFF
v_gene: TRBV6-1; CDR3aa: CASSEPPDPAQQYF
v_gene: TRBV6-5; CDR3aa: CASSPGGVEAFF
v_gene: TRBV6-4; CDR3aa: CASRYRENTEAFF
v_gene: TRBV7-8; CDR3aa: CASSLEGNEQYF
v_gene: TRBV5-5; CDR3aa: CASSPRTGETYEQYF
v_gene: TRBV5-1; CDR3aa: CASSYEPGQGVRGYTF
v_gene: TRBV19; CDR3aa: CASSIGQGDMNTEAFF
v_gene: TRBV27; CDR3aa: CASSKGIGNQPQHF
v_gene: TRBV9; CDR3aa: CASSVYEQYF
v_gene: TRBV5-8; CDR3aa: CASSLELAGGEQFF
v_gene: TRBV5-1; CDR3aa: CASSLSGAGNSPLHF
v_gene: TRBV7-9; CDR3aa: CASSSPDRDYEQYF
v_gene: TRBV19; CDR3aa: CASRVGVSNQPQHF
v_gene: TRBV5-4; CDR3aa: CASSLDRGQGYGYTF
v_gene: TRBV19; CDR3aa: CASSIVRGPGTPYEQYF
v_gene: TRBV10-1; CDR3aa: CASSESQRNTEAFF
v_gene: TRBV7-8; CDR3aa: CASSLLAAGVGYKQYF
v_gene: TRBV5-1; CDR3aa: CASSLGAGYEQYF
v_gene: TRBV4-1; CDR3aa: CASSHRKSPGVGYSTEAFF
v_gene: TRBV29-1; CDR3aa: CSVVRGEPPYEQYF
v_gene: TRBV6-5; CDR3aa: CASSLLPPGANVLTF
v_gene: TRBV9; CDR3aa: CASSLRLEDEQFF
v_gene: TRBV6-1; CDR3aa: CASSPQQNTEAFF
v_gene: TRBV6-6; CDR3aa: CASRDRGYEQYF
v_gene: TRBV7-8; CDR3aa: CASSRGGLGDEKLFF
v_gene: TRBV19; CDR3aa: CATQTGDGYTF
v_gene: TRBV28; CDR3aa: CASSLSPGQGANTEAFF
v_gene: TRBV2; CDR3aa: CASSWGVSTDTQYF
v_gene: TRBV9; CDR3aa: CASSVAQGNTEAFF
v_gene: TRBV6-1; CDR3aa: CASSATSGSGDNEQFF
v_gene: TRBV10-2; CDR3aa: CASSEPGTGYGYTF
v_gene: TRBV5-1; CDR3aa: CASSQWTSTYEQYF
v_gene: TRBV10-2; CDR3aa: CASSEFPPKTYNQPQHF
v_gene: TRBV5-1; CDR3aa: CASSSGQDSYNEQFF
v_gene: TRBV28; CDR3aa: CASSLRTPGNTIYF
v_gene: TRBV28; CDR3aa: CASSLPGDWYEQYF
v_gene: TRBV5-6; CDR3aa: CASSLGGTPSYEQYF
v_gene: TRBV5-4; CDR3aa: CASTPNSFGNDEQFF
v_gene: TRBV6-4; CDR3aa: CASSVQEGYEQYF
v_gene: TRBV9; CDR3aa: CASSHTEAFF
v_gene: TRBV5-1; CDR3aa: CASTPPDSGGKTQYF
v_gene: TRBV5-6; CDR3aa: CASSLGVRTEAFF
v_gene: TRBV4-1; CDR3aa: CASSQDGGTGGCEQYF
v_gene: TRBV7-6; CDR3aa: CASTDNGGGEAFF
v_gene: TRBV15; CDR3aa: CATSRDHGVGNTIYF
v_gene: TRBV6-1; CDR3aa: CASRTGGSTGELFF
v_gene: TRBV5-6; CDR3aa: CASSLAGVGYNEQFF
v_gene: TRBV5-6; CDR3aa: CASSLLGRERANYGYTF